Presented here are 29 T cell receptor beta chains from one specimen sequenced in a study of blood T cell repertoires in COVID-19 (dated by TCRdb to the early 2020s). Libraries were made using the immunoSEQ multiplex PCR assay. Not all clones reach the TCRdb copy of this immuneACCESS table, which keeps in-frame sequences only. Checked studies attribute under half of the gap to unresolved V genes and leave the rest unexplained. This sample lists roughly 150,000 clones; more than 65% were detected once. Of the sample, 7.2% falls within the top ten clones. Source material: peripheral blood. These receptors all come from a woman aged 45-65 years in a cohort sampled during active or convalescent COVID-19.

V is TRBV4-3 and J is TRBJ2-3, with 9 nucleotides matching TRBD2. The CDR3 is 16 amino acids. Germline CDR1 reads LGHNA; CDR2 reads YSLEER. Losses at the gene ends were 0 bases for V and 0 bases for J; bases not matched to a gene: 1. DNA of the CDR3: TGCGCCAGCAGCCAAGACCTAGCGGGAAGCACAGATACGCAGTATTTT. It encodes CASSQDLAGSTDTQYF.

To note about this clone: This CDR3 is also generated by other DNA sequences in the sample. The V call is TRBV27, the J call TRBJ1-2; D possibly corresponds to TRBD1 (6 bases). Trimming left V 2 bases short and J 2 bases short, with 6 bases between. The germline V gene has CDR1 MNHEY and CDR2 SMNVEV (reference sequence). This CDR3 is built from 13 residues. In nucleotides, the CDR3 is TGTGCCAGCAGTTTAACAGGGAACTATGGCTACACCTTC. Encoded protein: CASSLTGNYGYTF.

The V and J genes are TRBV5-1 and TRBJ2-2; TRBD2 agrees at 7 bases. Germline CDR1 SGHRS, CDR2 YFSETQ. The length of the CDR3 is 16 residues. V trimming: 0 bases; J trimming: 5 bases; junction bases outside the gene matches: 7. As DNA, the CDR3 is TGCGCCAGCAGCTTGGTTGGCGGGGGTAGGACCGGGGAGCTGTTTTTT. This gives the protein CASSLVGGGRTGELFF. Filled out from reference TRBV5-1 and TRBJ2-2, the complete variable domain reads KAGVTQTPRYLIKTRGQQVTLSCSPISGHRSVSWYQQTPGQGLQFLFEYFSETQRNKGNFPGRFSGRQFSNSRSEMNVSTLELGDSALYLCASSLVGGGRTGELFFGEGSRLTVL.

This chain joins TRBV6-4 and TRBJ2-3, with 11 bases lining up with TRBD2. The CDR3 is made up of 16 amino acids. Trimming cost V 6 bases and J 2 bases; bases outside gene matches: 7. Germline V lookup: CDR1 MRHNA, CDR2 SNTAGT. For the CDR3, the DNA is TGTGCCAGCAGAAAAACTAGCGGGGGAATCACAGATACGCAGTATTTT. Protein product: CASRKTSGGITDTQYF.

J is TRBJ1-2 and V is TRBV4-3; 7 nucleotides align to TRBD1. This CDR3 is 17 amino acids long. J was trimmed by 4 bases and V by 0 bases; bases with no gene match: 11. Per germline, CDR1 LGHNA and CDR2 YSLEER. CDR3 region: CASSQDLGKGAIYGYTF. CDR3 bases: TGCGCCAGCAGCCAAGATCTCGGGAAGGGGGCAATCTATGGCTACACCTTC.

This clone came up a few times. The V and J genes are TRBV9 and TRBJ2-6; a possible D gene is TRBD2 (6 bases). Per the germline V gene, CDR1 is SGDLS and CDR2 is YYNGEE. The CDR3 has 16 residues. Trimming took off 4 bases at V and 0 bases at J, with 11 bases between the two ends. CDR3 loop: CASSQGLFSGANVLTF. The CDR3 coding sequence is TGTGCCAGCAGCCAGGGACTCTTCTCTGGGGCCAACGTCCTGACTTTC.

V and J are TRBV6-5 and TRBJ2-7; TRBD1 matches 12 bases. This CDR3 has 16 residues. Germline V gene lookup returns CDR1 MNHEY and CDR2 SVGAGI. Germline trimming cut 0 bases from V and 6 bases from J; bases unmatched to any gene: 6. DNA for the CDR3: TGTGCCAGCAGTTACTCGACCGGGACAGGGGGCTCCGAGCAGTACTTC. Its protein product is CASSYSTGTGGSEQYF.

This clone has just one count. CDR3: CASIRGGSYTGELFF. CDR3 nucleotide sequence: TGTGCCAGTATCCGAGGTGGGAGCTACACCGGGGAGCTGTTTTTT. The V and J genes are TRBV19 and TRBJ2-2, with D possibly matching TRBD2 (5 bases). V lost 7 bases to trimming and J lost 3 bases, with 15 bases between them. This CDR3 spans 15 amino acids. Germline CDR1 is LNHDA and CDR2 is SQIVND (reference sequence).

CDR3 nucleotides: TGTGCCAGCAGCTTAGTTGCGGGTAACGAGCAGTACTTC. It yields the protein CASSLVAGNEQYF. This rearrangement joins TRBV13 to TRBJ2-7; D may be TRBD2 (5 bases). Germline values: CDR1 PRHDT, CDR2 FYEKMQ (reference sequence). V was clipped by 1 base and J by 5 bases, with 9 bases between them. CDR3 length: 13 amino acids. The full variable domain, completed using reference TRBV13 and TRBJ2-7, is AAGVIQSPRHLIKEKRETATLKCYPIPRHDTVYWYQQGPGQDPQFLISFYEKMQSDKGSIPDRFSAQQFSDYHSELNMSSLELGDSALYFCASSLVAGNEQYFGPGTRLTVT.

V gene TRBV3-1 (or the pseudogene TRBV3-2) combines with J gene TRBJ1-3; D possibly corresponds to TRBD1 (6 bases). The CDR3 extends over 14 amino acids. Germline CDR1 LGHDT, CDR2 YNNKEL (reference sequence). Trimming shortened V by 2 bases and J by 4 bases, and 9 bases separated the two germline ends. CDR3 region: CASSQNTGGNTIYF. CDR3 nucleotide sequence: TGTGCCAGCAGCCAAAATACAGGGGGAAACACCATATATTTT.

This clone showed up just a few times. This rearrangement joins TRBV11-1 to TRBJ1-1, with 7 bases that match TRBD1. Germline loops: CDR1 SGHAT, CDR2 FQDESV (reference sequence). After removal of 3 bases from V and 6 bases from J, the junction contained 4 bases not matched to a gene. There are 13 residues in the CDR3. CDR3 region: CASSFGQAPEAFF. The CDR3 bases are TGTGCCAGCAGCTTTGGACAGGCCCCTGAAGCTTTCTTT.

The chain couples TRBV3-1 (or the pseudogene TRBV3-2) to TRBJ2-3, with TRBD2 as a possible D gene (6 bases). Germline V CDR1 and CDR2: LGHDT, YNNKEL (reference sequence). The CDR3 runs to 13 residues. Trimming stripped 4 bases from V and 6 bases from J, with 11 bases between. The CDR3 loop is CASSRMAGDTQYF. Written as DNA, the CDR3 is TGTGCCAGCAGCCGCATGGCGGGGGATACGCAGTATTTT.

This chain connects TRBV4-2 to TRBJ2-3; 7 nucleotides agree with TRBD2. The CDR3 runs 16 residues. CDR1 and CDR2 (germline): LGHNA, YNFKEQ. V shed 3 bases, J shed 0 bases, and the junction held 6 bases outside the gene matches. The CDR3 DNA follows: TGTGCCAGCAGCCACAGCGGGGTCGGGAGCACAGATACGCAGTATTTT. It encodes CASSHSGVGSTDTQYF.

The chain joins TRBV6-1 to TRBJ1-6; D possibly corresponds to TRBD1 (5 bases). This CDR3 comprises 17 residues. Trimming removed 0 bases at V and 8 bases at J, with 17 bases between. Germline CDR1 MNHNS, CDR2 SASEGT. The CDR3 DNA reads as TGTGCCAGCAGTGAAGCGGGGAGGGGAGGGTTTTATTCACCCCTCCACTTT. Translated, it gives CASSEAGRGGFYSPLHF.

This clone has only a few counts. The chain is built from TRBV19 and TRBJ2-2, with D unresolved. This CDR3 spans 14 amino acids. Germline V gene data show CDR1 as LNHDA and CDR2 as SQIVND (reference sequence). Trimming shortened V by 4 bases and J by 1 base, and 7 bases separated the two germline ends. The CDR3, as DNA: TGTGCCAGTAGTACAAGCTTGAACACCGGGGAGCTGTTTTTT. It encodes CASSTSLNTGELFF.

Points on this clone: It is unclear where the CDR3 begins or ends on the DNA, so no DNA is shown, and the CDR3 is as TCRdb lists it. This chain joins TRBV20-1 and TRBJ1-1; TRBD1 is the table's D call, not checked against the DNA. The CDR3 is 11 residues long, counting both termini. CDR1 and CDR2 from the germline V gene are DFQATT and SNEGSKA (reference sequence). The CDR3 protein is CSAGFLAGNNF.

This CDR3 is CASSSGQGASMLGNGAFF. The CDR3 DNA reads TGTGCCAGCAGTTCCGGACAGGGGGCGAGTATGCTCGGTAACGGAGCTTTCTTT. The chain couples TRBV28 to TRBJ1-1; 11 bases agree with TRBD1. The J segment lost 10 bases and the V segment lost 4 bases, leaving 20 bases of the junction unmatched. CDR3 size: 18 residues. Germline loops: CDR1 MDHEN, CDR2 SYDVKM.

V usage is TRBV27 and J usage is TRBJ2-7; D gene ambiguous. Germline assignment: CDR1 MNHEY and CDR2 SMNVEV (reference sequence). This CDR3 is built from 13 residues. Deletions cut 3 bases from V and 2 bases from J, with 8 bases between. The CDR3 is CASSFSGPYEQYF. The CDR3 nucleotides read TGTGCCAGCAGTTTTTCCGGTCCCTACGAGCAGTACTTC.

The chain's CDR3 is CASSLGRSGEQYF. The CDR3 DNA sequence: TGTGCCAGCAGCCTGGGTAGGTCAGGGGAGCAGTACTTC. The V gene is TRBV3-1 (or the pseudogene TRBV3-2), the J gene TRBJ2-7; D is perhaps TRBD1 (5 bases). The germline CDR1 and CDR2 sequences are LGHDT and YNNKEL (reference sequence). V was clipped by 4 bases and J by 7 bases, with 14 bases between them. The length of the CDR3 is 13 residues.

This clone was observed many times. V is TRBV6-4 and J is TRBJ1-6; D might be TRBD1 (5 bases). CDR3 length: 14 amino acids. Germline-derived CDR1 and CDR2 are MRHNA and SNTAGT. Trimming cost V 2 bases and J 5 bases, with 7 bases left between them. This CDR3 reads CASSDRGDNSPLHF. The CDR3 region has the DNA TGTGCCAGCAGTGACAGGGGCGATAATTCACCCCTCCACTTT.

DNA for the CDR3: TGTGCCTGGAGGGGACAGATCCAGCCCCTTAGTATCTATGGCTACACCTTC. Translating it yields CAWRGQIQPLSIYGYTF. The chain has TRBV30 and TRBJ1-2; 7 nucleotides agree with TRBD1. The V gene's germline CDR1 is GTSNPN and CDR2 SVGIG (reference sequence). Trimming at V came to 3 bases and at J to 4 bases, leaving 17 bases not matched to a gene. This CDR3 comprises 17 residues.

Only one count was recorded for this clone. V is TRBV30 and J is TRBJ2-3; 12 nucleotides match TRBD2. V lost 3 bases and J lost 2; bases outside the gene matches: 6. This CDR3 comprises 16 residues. Germline V CDR1 and CDR2: GTSNPN, SVGIG (reference sequence). The CDR3 protein is CAWRRLAGGPTDTQYF. CDR3 DNA sequence: TGTGCCTGGAGAAGGCTAGCGGGGGGGCCCACAGATACGCAGTATTTT.

The rearrangement joins TRBV29-1 to TRBJ1-1, with 8 bases fitting TRBD1. Germline trimming cut 8 bases from V and 11 bases from J; bases unmatched to any gene: 10. CDR1 and CDR2 (germline): SQVTM, ANQGSEA. This CDR3 contains 11 residues. The CDR3 bases are TGCAGCCACGGACAGGGTGTTTTTGCTTTCTTT. It is translated as CSHGQGVFAFF.

To note about this clone: One junction end disagrees with the germline gene, perhaps due to a read error. The chain links TRBV11-2 to TRBJ1-1; D might be TRBD1 (5 bases). CDR1 is SGHAT, CDR2 FQNNGV, per germline. The CDR3 extends over 14 amino acids. The CDR3 loop reads CVSSFAGLNTEAFF. In DNA, the CDR3 is TGTGTCAGCAGCTTCGCAGGGTTGAACACTGAAGCTTTCTTT. Drawing the rest from reference TRBV11-2 and TRBJ1-1, the complete variable domain is EAGVAQSPRYKIIEKRQSVAFWCNPISGHATLYWYQQILGQGPKLLIQFQNNGVVDDSQLPKDRFSAERLKGVDSTLKIQPAKLEDSAVYLCVSSFAGLNTEAFFGQGTRLTVV.

This clone has a handful of counts. This rearrangement joins TRBV19 to TRBJ2-1, with 8 bases that match TRBD2. The CDR3 sequence is 19 residues long. V shed 2 bases and J 4 bases; nucleotides not matched to a gene: 16. Looked up from germline, CDR1 is LNHDA and CDR2 is SQIVND (reference sequence). The CDR3 region is CASSITSGGRRTLYNEQFF. The CDR3 DNA sequence: TGTGCCAGTAGTATAACCAGCGGGGGACGCCGAACGCTTTACAATGAGCAGTTCTTC. Looking up the rest from reference TRBV19 and TRBJ2-1 gives the full variable domain: DGGITQSPKYLFRKEGQNVTLSCEQNLNHDAMYWYRQDPGQGLRLIYYSQIVNDFQKGDIAEGYSVSREKKESFPLTVTSAQKNPTAFYLCASSITSGGRRTLYNEQFFGPGTRLTVL.

The rearrangement joins TRBV9 to TRBJ2-1, with 8 bases identical to TRBD1. CDR3 length equals 15 residues. In germline, CDR1 is SGDLS, CDR2 YYNGEE. The junction had 2 bases not matched to a gene; V was cut back by 0 bases and J by 3 bases. The CDR3 nucleotides are TGTGCCAGCAGCGTAGACAGGGGGAACTACAATGAGCAGTTCTTC. Its protein product is CASSVDRGNYNEQFF.

The V gene is TRBV4-1, the J gene TRBJ1-1; maybe TRBD1 (5 bases). V shed 1 base and J shed 5 bases, with 8 bases lying between them. This CDR3 comprises 13 residues. Looked up from germline, CDR1 is MGHRA and CDR2 is YSYEKL. The CDR3 DNA follows: TGCGCCAGCAGCCAAGTCCGGGGGACTGAAGCTTTCTTT. It encodes CASSQVRGTEAFF.

The rearrangement uses TRBV7-9 and TRBJ2-1; D perhaps matches TRBD1 (6 bases). The V gene's germline CDR1 is SEHNR and CDR2 FQNEAQ (reference sequence). The CDR3 spans 15 residues. The V end was cut by 1 base, the J end by 5 bases, with 12 bases between. This CDR3 is CASSLGQGPDNEQFF. Written as DNA, the CDR3 is TGTGCCAGCAGCTTAGGGCAGGGGCCTGACAATGAGCAGTTCTTC.

The sample holds a few counts of this clone. The rearrangement links TRBV9 to TRBJ2-2; TRBD2 aligns across 10 bases. CDR3 size: 15 residues. The trim removed 2 bases at V and 4 bases at J, leaving 2 bases unmatched. The V gene's germline CDR1 is SGDLS and CDR2 YYNGEE. CDR3 protein: CASSVSGGSTGELFF. In DNA form, the CDR3 reads TGTGCCAGCAGCGTTAGCGGGGGGAGCACCGGGGAGCTGTTTTTT.